This entry lists 21 T cell receptor beta chains sequenced from one sample in a study of cytomegalovirus exposure and HLA in healthy donors. In the PCR, 60 Vbeta and 13 Jbeta primers were used. Sequenced by immunoSEQ multiplex PCR; TCRdb stores in-frame clones only, minus some. This sample yields roughly 140,000 clones, of which roughly 85% are seen a single time; less than 2.5% belongs to the top ten. The sample was PBMCs. The origin of the receptors is a woman between 18 and 30 years old in good health and CMV-seronegative.

The genes are TRBV9 and TRBJ2-1; D remains ambiguous. The V gene lost 1 base and the J gene lost 4 bases, with 12 bases spanning the gap. The germline V gene encodes CDR1 SGDLS and CDR2 YYNGEE. The CDR3 is 15 amino acids. The CDR3, as DNA: TGTGCCAGCAGCGTATCTGGAGCCCAATACAATGAGCAGTTCTTC. Its protein product is CASSVSGAQYNEQFF.

The rearrangement joins TRBV5-1 to TRBJ2-4, with 8 nucleotides matching TRBD2. The V gene's germline CDR1 is SGHRS and CDR2 YFSETQ. The CDR3 is made up of 15 amino acids. Trimming at V came to 9 bases and at J to 0 bases, leaving 8 bases not matched to a gene. CDR3 region: CATPGRVRAKNIQYF. The CDR3 DNA reads as TGCGCCACCCCCGGGAGGGTTCGAGCCAAAAACATTCAGTACTTC.

Concerning this clone: Other DNA sequences in the sample encode the same CDR3. The chain combines TRBV5-6 with TRBJ2-1; maybe TRBD2 (5 bases). Trimming shortened V by 4 bases and J by 8 bases, and 16 bases separated the two germline ends. CDR3 length: 14 residues. Germline V CDR1 and CDR2: SGHDT, YYEEEE. This CDR3 reads CASSPWRPFDEQFF. As DNA, the CDR3 is TGTGCCAGCAGCCCGTGGAGGCCGTTTGATGAGCAGTTCTTC.

This chain uses TRBV7-9 with TRBJ2-2; the D is unclear. Germline CDR1 is SEHNR and CDR2 is FQNEAQ (reference sequence). This CDR3 has 12 amino acids. The V and J ends lost 2 bases and 6 bases respectively, with 4 bases between them. The CDR3, as DNA: TGTGCCAGCAGCTTATATTCCGGGGAGCTGTTTTTT. Protein product: CASSLYSGELFF.

This clone was picked up one time. The chain couples TRBV19 to TRBJ2-7; 8 bases are a match to TRBD2. CDR3 size: 14 residues. The germline CDR1 and CDR2 sequences are LNHDA and SQIVND (reference sequence). The J segment lost 4 bases and the V segment lost 5 bases, leaving 7 bases of the junction unmatched. The CDR3 loop is CASSFTSGNYEQYF. CDR3 sequence (DNA): TGTGCCAGTAGTTTTACTAGCGGAAATTACGAGCAGTACTTC.

The chain recombines TRBV5-1 with TRBJ2-7; 9 bases map to TRBD2. The V gene end was trimmed by 0 bases and the J gene end by 2 bases; junction bases not matched to a gene: 9. This CDR3 has 17 amino acids. Looked up from germline, CDR1 is SGHRS and CDR2 is YFSETQ. In DNA form, the CDR3 reads TGCGCCAGCAGCTTGGGGGTCTATGGCGGGAGGGCCTACGAGCAGTACTTC. It yields the protein CASSLGVYGGRAYEQYF. Together with reference TRBV5-1 and TRBJ2-7, the CDR3 gives the full variable domain: KAGVTQTPRYLIKTRGQQVTLSCSPISGHRSVSWYQQTPGQGLQFLFEYFSETQRNKGNFPGRFSGRQFSNSRSEMNVSTLELGDSALYLCASSLGVYGGRAYEQYFGPGTRLTVT.

The rearrangement links TRBV6-5 to TRBJ2-7; possibly TRBD1 for D (6 bases). This CDR3 contains 15 residues. V was trimmed by 4 bases and J by 7 bases, leaving 20 bases between them. Germline CDR1 and CDR2: MNHEY and SVGAGI. Written as DNA, the CDR3 is TGTGCCAGCAGTTCCCTGGACAGATCTGGGAGTGAGCAGTACTTC. Its translation is CASSSLDRSGSEQYF.

The rearrangement joins TRBV7-2 to TRBJ1-2; D gene ambiguous. The CDR3 has 16 amino acids. V was cut by 3 bases and J by 1 base, with 15 bases left in between. CDR1 and CDR2 from the germline V gene are SGHTA and FQGNSA. CDR3 sequence: CASSFLKSSYNYGYTF. DNA for the CDR3: TGTGCCAGCAGCTTCCTAAAATCGTCCTATAACTATGGCTACACCTTC.

This clone turned up a few times. This chain connects TRBV9 to TRBJ1-2; 8 bases line up with TRBD1. V lost 4 bases to trimming and J lost 4 bases; unmatched junction nucleotides: 3. This CDR3 is 13 amino acids long. Germline CDR1 reads SGDLS; CDR2 reads YYNGEE. The CDR3 DNA follows: TGTGCCAGCAGCACCGGGACAGGCTATGGCTACACCTTC. Encoded protein: CASSTGTGYGYTF.

The chain couples TRBV9 to TRBJ2-2, with D uncertain. The germline CDR1 and CDR2 sequences are SGDLS and YYNGEE. CDR3 length equals 15 residues. Trimming shortened V by 3 bases and J by 1 base, and 10 bases separated the two germline ends. CDR3 DNA: TGTGCCAGCAGCGCGAGCCCCCAGAACACCGGGGAGCTGTTTTTT. Amino acid sequence: CASSASPQNTGELFF. The full variable domain, completed using reference TRBV9 and TRBJ2-2, is DSGVTQTPKHLITATGQRVTLRCSPRSGDLSVYWYQQSLDQGLQFLIQYYNGEERAKGNILERFSAQQFPDLHSELNLSSLELGDSALYFCASSASPQNTGELFFGEGSRLTVL.

This clone was observed at least ten times. Other DNA sequences within the sample encode an identical CDR3. The V gene is TRBV6-4, the J gene TRBJ2-3; D may be TRBD2 (5 bases). This CDR3 has 13 residues. In germline, CDR1 is MRHNA, CDR2 SNTAGT. Trimming cost V 4 bases and J 0 bases, with 5 bases left between them. CDR3 in DNA: TGTGCCAGCAGTGGCGGGAGCACAGATACGCAGTATTTT. Translating it yields CASSGGSTDTQYF.

The chain couples TRBV29-1 to TRBJ2-5; 8 bases line up with TRBD1. The J call may be incorrect, as the DNA end agrees better with TRBJ2-7. Germline CDR1 is SQVTM and CDR2 is ANQGSEA. The CDR3 has 14 amino acids. The CDR3: CSVTGTGGSYEQYF. The CDR3 region has the DNA TGCAGCGTCACGGGTACAGGGGGGTCCTACGAGCAGTACTTC.

The chain carries TRBV7-9 and TRBJ2-1, with 7 nucleotides matching TRBD2. Losses at the gene ends were 2 bases for V and 0 bases for J; bases not matched to a gene: 7. CDR3 length equals 17 residues. Per the germline V gene, CDR1 is SEHNR and CDR2 is FQNEAQ (reference sequence). The CDR3 bases are TGTGCCAGCAGCTTAAACCCTGGCGGGAGCTCCTACAATGAGCAGTTCTTC. It yields the protein CASSLNPGGSSYNEQFF.

V gene TRBV19 combines with J gene TRBJ2-2; unclear D gene. This CDR3 has 14 amino acids. Germline V gene sequence: CDR1 LNHDA, CDR2 SQIVND (reference sequence). Trimming took 10 bases from V and 0 from J, leaving 12 bases between them. CDR3 in DNA: TGTGCCACCAAGACGGGTCCGAACACCGGGGAGCTGTTTTTT. It is translated as CATKTGPNTGELFF.

The chain links TRBV5-4 to TRBJ1-2; 7 bases are a match to TRBD1. Germline CDR1 is SGHNT and CDR2 is YYREEE (reference sequence). The CDR3 covers 14 residues. The junction had 6 bases not matched to a gene; V was cut back by 5 bases and J by 2 bases. CDR3 loop: CASREGAGNYGYTF. The CDR3 DNA sequence: TGTGCCAGCAGAGAGGGGGCAGGGAACTATGGCTACACCTTC.

The chain links TRBV27 to TRBJ2-3; tentatively, D is TRBD1 (6 bases). Germline assignment: CDR1 MNHEY and CDR2 SMNVEV (reference sequence). Trimming took 3 bases from V and 6 from J, leaving 10 bases between them. The CDR3 runs 13 residues. In DNA, the CDR3 is TGTGCCAGCAGTTTCAATACAGGGGATACGCAGTATTTT. Translating it yields CASSFNTGDTQYF.

The chain links TRBV7-9 to TRBJ1-1; TRBD1 matches at 11 bases. The CDR3 runs to 14 residues. Germline assignment: CDR1 SEHNR and CDR2 FQNEAQ (reference sequence). V lost 5 bases and J lost 5; bases outside the gene matches: 4. In DNA, the CDR3 is TGTGCCAGCAGCCGGGACAGGGGGAGTACTGAAGCTTTCTTT. Translated: CASSRDRGSTEAFF.

The chain employs TRBV28 and TRBJ2-5, with 8 bases that match TRBD1. Germline V gives CDR1 MDHEN, CDR2 SYDVKM. V lost 4 bases, J lost 4 bases, and 5 bases stayed unmatched. The CDR3 sequence is 14 residues long. The CDR3 bases are TGTGCCAGCAGTTCGCAGGGGGCAGTAGAGACCCAGTACTTC. Its protein is CASSSQGAVETQYF.

The gene calls are TRBV7-9 and TRBJ2-1, with 9 nucleotides matching TRBD2. This CDR3 is 15 amino acids long. Trimming removed 2 bases from V and 5 bases from J; junction bases left unmatched: 4. Germline V CDR1 and CDR2: SEHNR, FQNEAQ (reference sequence). CDR3 nucleotides: TGTGCCAGCAGCTTACTAGCGGGATTGAACAATGAGCAGTTCTTC. Translated, it gives CASSLLAGLNNEQFF.

The V and J genes are TRBV28 and TRBJ1-6; a possible D gene is TRBD1 (6 bases). This CDR3 has 19 amino acids. The V gene lost 2 bases and the J gene lost 0 bases, with 17 bases spanning the gap. Germline V gene data show CDR1 as MDHEN and CDR2 as SYDVKM. CDR3 nucleotides: TGTGCCAGCAGTTTACCCCCCGGACAGCAAAGCTCCTATAATTCACCCCTCCACTTT. As protein: CASSLPPGQQSSYNSPLHF.

CDR3 coding DNA: TGTGCCAGCAGTTCGACTAGCGGAGAGACCCAGTACTTC. Translated, it gives CASSSTSGETQYF. The V and J genes are TRBV6-8 and TRBJ2-5, with TRBD2 matching 9 bases. This CDR3 is 13 amino acids long. With 4 bases clipped from V and 4 bases from J, the junction kept 1 base outside the gene matches. Germline V gene data show CDR1 as MNHGY and CDR2 as SAAAGT.